The 27 T cell receptor beta chains presented below share a single source sample, sequenced in a study of T cell responses to AZD1222 COVID-19 vaccine. Produced via immunoSEQ multiplex PCR; TCRdb's table is partial and in-frame only. Seen here are about 140,000 clones, about 90% observed once, and the top ten hold 1.3%. The sequenced sample was peripheral blood, obtained on day 0 of AZD1222 vaccination. The receptors come from an adult in good health.

This chain connects TRBV4-3 to TRBJ2-5, with TRBD2 matching over 16 bases. The CDR3 spans 16 residues. V was pared by 4 bases and J by 4 bases, with 3 bases of the junction left unmatched. CDR1 and CDR2 (germline): LGHNA, YSLEER. The CDR3 region has the DNA TGCGCCAGCAGCCCTGGGACTAGCGGGGGGGGAGAGACCCAGTACTTC. Protein product: CASSPGTSGGGETQYF.

The gene calls are TRBV7-2 and TRBJ2-7; 8 bases agree with TRBD1. The V gene's germline CDR1 is SGHTA and CDR2 FQGNSA. There are 15 residues in the CDR3. V shed 1 base and J 6 bases; nucleotides not matched to a gene: 8. The CDR3 DNA sequence: TGTGCCAGCAGCTTAGTTCCCAGGGGGCTCAGCGAGCAGTACTTC. Translating gives CASSLVPRGLSEQYF.

This clone has only a few counts. The J gene is TRBJ2-5, the V gene TRBV7-3; D is possibly TRBD1 (7 bases). V was clipped by 5 bases and J by 5 bases, with 12 bases between them. Germline CDR1 SGHTA, CDR2 FQGTGA. CDR3 size: 13 residues. The chain's CDR3 is CASSPGGGETQYF. The CDR3 DNA sequence: TGTGCCAGCAGCCCCGGAGGGGGCGAGACCCAGTACTTC.

J is TRBJ1-2 and V is TRBV28, with D perhaps TRBD1 (6 bases). Germline-derived CDR1 and CDR2 are MDHEN and SYDVKM. V gave up 6 bases and J gave up 2 bases, with 13 bases separating them. The CDR3 runs to 14 residues. In DNA form, the CDR3 reads TGTGCCAGCAGGGTAGGGGGGCAGAACTATGGCTACACCTTC. Its translation: CASRVGGQNYGYTF.

The chain recombines TRBV12-3 or TRBV12-4 with TRBJ1-1; D call uncertain. The CDR3 length is 11 residues. V was pared by 3 bases and J by 8 bases, with 7 bases between. Here the CDR3 DNA reads TGTGCCAGCAGTTTTATGGGCGAAGCTTTCTTT. Translation gives CASSFMGEAFF.

Note on this clone: Other DNA sequences in this sample translate to the same CDR3. J is TRBJ1-2 and V is TRBV6-5; unclear D gene. The V gene lost 2 bases and the J gene lost 7 bases, with 5 bases spanning the gap. Germline V lookup: CDR1 MNHEY, CDR2 SVGAGI. This CDR3 region has 11 residues. CDR3 bases: TGTGCCAGCAGTTACCGGGGTGGCTACACCTTC. Residues: CASSYRGGYTF.

The rearrangement links TRBV28 to TRBJ2-7; perhaps D is TRBD1 or TRBD2 (5 bases each). Germline CDR1 MDHEN, CDR2 SYDVKM. Deletions cut 6 bases from V and 3 bases from J, with 18 bases between. CDR3 length equals 15 residues. In nucleotides, the CDR3 is TGTGCCAGCAGCACCGGGACGGACGCATACTACGAGCAGTACTTC. This codes for CASSTGTDAYYEQYF.

The chain has TRBV7-9 and TRBJ1-1; the D gene is possibly TRBD1 (5 bases). CDR3 size: 17 residues. Looked up from germline, CDR1 is SEHNR and CDR2 is FQNEAQ (reference sequence). Trimming stripped 5 bases from V and 5 bases from J, with 24 bases between. The CDR3 DNA follows: TGTGCCAGCAGCCTCGGGGGTGGGGGAATGTTCCGGACTGAAGCTTTCTTT. It translates to CASSLGGGGMFRTEAFF.

This chain joins TRBV3-1 (or the pseudogene TRBV3-2) and TRBJ2-5, with D perhaps given as TRBD1 or TRBD2 (6 bases each). CDR3 size: 18 residues. Germline lookup yields CDR1 LGHDT and CDR2 YNNKEL (reference sequence). V lost 4 bases and J 3 bases, leaving 24 bases between the germline ends. CDR3 DNA sequence: TGTGCCAGCAGCCCGCGGACCCGAGGGGGGTTCCCAAAAGAGACCCAGTACTTC. This gives the protein CASSPRTRGGFPKETQYF.

V usage is TRBV24-1 and J usage is TRBJ2-1; the D is unclear. V lost 3 bases and J lost 4, with 9 bases in between. Looked up from germline, CDR1 is KGHDR and CDR2 is SFDVKD. The CDR3 loop spans 14 amino acids. The CDR3 protein is CATSDPPGYNEQFF. CDR3 sequence (DNA): TGTGCCACCAGTGATCCGCCCGGGTACAATGAGCAGTTCTTC.

The chain employs TRBV11-2 and TRBJ1-3; the D gene is possibly TRBD1 (5 bases). CDR3 size: 15 residues. Between the trimmed V and J ends, which lost 0 bases and 4 bases, there was a span of 10 bases. CDR1 and CDR2 (germline): SGHAT, FQNNGV. This chain's CDR3 is CASSLEPGPGNTIYF. The DNA for the CDR3 is TGTGCCAGCAGCTTAGAACCAGGGCCCGGAAACACCATATATTTT.

V gene TRBV28 combines with J gene TRBJ2-7; 12 nucleotides match TRBD2. J was trimmed by 4 bases and V by 6 bases; bases with no gene match: 16. Germline CDR1 is MDHEN and CDR2 is SYDVKM. The CDR3 extends over 18 amino acids. CDR3 sequence: CASSAAIRSSGRVYEQYF. CDR3 bases: TGTGCCAGCAGCGCGGCGATCCGTTCTAGCGGGAGGGTTTACGAGCAGTACTTC.

This rearrangement joins TRBV27 to TRBJ1-1; D is perhaps TRBD1 (6 bases). This CDR3 is 13 amino acids long. Germline V gives CDR1 MNHEY, CDR2 SMNVEV (reference sequence). The V gene lost 3 bases and the J gene lost 6 bases, with 11 bases spanning the gap. The CDR3 coding sequence is TGTGCCAGCAGTTTGGGCAGGGGCTCTGAAGCTTTCTTT. Its translation is CASSLGRGSEAFF.

The V gene is TRBV10-1, the J gene TRBJ2-4; 7 bases align to TRBD2. CDR3 length: 14 amino acids. Germline CDR1 reads WNHNN; CDR2 reads SYGVQD (reference sequence). V gave up 0 bases and J gave up 8 bases; unmatched junction bases: 4. This chain's CDR3 is CASSESGTSDIQYF. CDR3 bases: TGCGCCAGCAGTGAGTCGGGAACTAGCGACATTCAGTACTTC.

The rearrangement joins TRBV27 to TRBJ1-6; 10 bases agree with TRBD1. The CDR3 is 16 amino acids. The J segment lost 9 bases and the V segment lost 2 bases, leaving 7 bases of the junction unmatched. Germline values: CDR1 MNHEY, CDR2 SMNVEV (reference sequence). DNA for the CDR3: TGTGCCAGCAGTTTACCTTCCGGGACAGGGGCTTCACCCCTCCACTTT. This encodes CASSLPSGTGASPLHF.

This clone was seen just once. The chain joins TRBV6-5 to TRBJ1-2; maybe TRBD1 (6 bases). CDR3 size: 14 residues. V was pared by 6 bases and J by 3 bases, with 14 bases between. Per germline, CDR1 MNHEY and CDR2 SVGAGI. CDR3 residues: CASRGWGGDYGYTF. CDR3 in DNA: TGTGCCAGCAGAGGTTGGGGGGGCGACTATGGCTACACCTTC.

V and J are TRBV7-8 and TRBJ1-4, with 7 bases that match TRBD1. V lost 5 bases and J lost 2; bases outside the gene matches: 8. This CDR3 contains 16 residues. CDR1 and CDR2 (germline): SGHVS, FQNEAQ. The CDR3 loop is CASSPPGGKTNEKLFF. CDR3 coding DNA: TGTGCCAGCAGCCCCCCAGGGGGTAAGACTAATGAAAAACTGTTTTTT.

The genes are TRBV4-1 and TRBJ2-2; TRBD2 might be the D (6 bases). This CDR3 has 12 amino acids. Germline V gene sequence: CDR1 MGHRA, CDR2 YSYEKL. Trimming shortened V by 11 bases and J by 2 bases, and 9 bases separated the two germline ends. The CDR3: CAGGANTGELFF. The CDR3 bases are TGCGCCGGAGGGGCAAACACCGGGGAGCTGTTTTTT.

The gene calls are TRBV2 and TRBJ2-7; D may be TRBD1 (7 bases). Germline CDR1 SNHLY, CDR2 FYNNEI. The CDR3 is made up of 14 amino acids. Trimming removed 6 bases from V and 0 bases from J, with 12 bases in between. The CDR3 protein is CASREGQISYEQYF. The CDR3 region has the DNA TGTGCCAGCAGGGAGGGACAGATCTCCTACGAGCAGTACTTC.

This clone appeared once. The chain combines TRBV4-2 with TRBJ2-1; TRBD2 matches at 9 bases. The CDR3 covers 17 residues. Trimming at V came to 1 base and at J to 5 bases, leaving 9 bases not matched to a gene. CDR1 is LGHNA, CDR2 YNFKEQ, per germline. The CDR3 DNA sequence: TGTGCCAGCAGCCAAGCCTCAGGGACTAGCCTACACAATGAGCAGTTCTTC. Residues: CASSQASGTSLHNEQFF.

The genes are TRBV5-6 and TRBJ2-7, with 9 nucleotides matching TRBD1. The CDR3 totals 15 residues. Germline lookup yields CDR1 SGHDT and CDR2 YYEEEE. V shed 4 bases, J shed 1 base, and the junction held 6 bases outside the gene matches. The CDR3: CASSQTGGTSYEQYF. The CDR3 DNA reads TGTGCCAGCAGCCAGACAGGGGGAACGTCCTACGAGCAGTACTTC.

V is TRBV6-5 and J is TRBJ2-1; 8 nucleotides match TRBD1. Germline V gives CDR1 MNHEY, CDR2 SVGAGI. V dropped 6 bases and J dropped 5; count of bases not matched to a gene: 6. The CDR3 sequence is 14 residues long. In nucleotides, the CDR3 is TGTGCCAGCAGCCGCAGGGGGCCTAACAATGAGCAGTTCTTC. This gives the protein CASSRRGPNNEQFF.

V is TRBV7-2 and J is TRBJ1-2; D unclear. Trimming removed 6 bases from V and 4 bases from J, with 21 bases in between. Germline V gives CDR1 SGHTA, CDR2 FQGNSA. The CDR3 runs 16 residues. The CDR3 bases are TGTGCCAGCAGACCCCCTCCCCGGCGAGGACTCTATGGCTACACCTTC. It translates to CASRPPPRRGLYGYTF.

The rearrangement uses TRBV21-1 and TRBJ2-7; the table names TRBD2, a call not compared with the DNA. TRBV21-1 is recorded as a pseudogene. The CDR3 is 15 amino acids. The CDR3 nucleotides are TGTGCCAGCAGCGGGGGGGCTAGCGGGACCTACGAGCAGTACTTC. Its translation: CASSGGASGTYEQYF.

CDR3 residues: CASSYAGGNTEAFF. The CDR3 coding sequence is TGTGCCAGCAGCTACGCAGGGGGAAACACTGAAGCTTTCTTT. The chain has TRBV13 and TRBJ1-1; 7 positions agree with TRBD1. CDR1 and CDR2 (germline): PRHDT, FYEKMQ (reference sequence). V shed 4 bases, J shed 2 bases, and the junction held 4 bases outside the gene matches. The CDR3 totals 14 residues.

This clone was observed a single time. This chain links TRBV27 with TRBJ1-3; 9 nucleotides line up with TRBD1. CDR1 and CDR2 from the germline V gene are MNHEY and SMNVEV (reference sequence). The J segment lost 7 bases and the V segment lost 5 bases, leaving 6 bases of the junction unmatched. This CDR3 is built from 14 residues. The CDR3 DNA reads as TGTGCCAGCAGTCCCGGGACAGGGTTGAACACCATATATTTT. The encoded protein is CASSPGTGLNTIYF.

This chain uses TRBV28 with TRBJ1-2, with D unclear. In germline, CDR1 is MDHEN, CDR2 SYDVKM. The CDR3 is made up of 14 amino acids. The V gene lost 2 bases and the J gene lost 0 bases, with 7 bases spanning the gap. Written as DNA, the CDR3 is TGTGCCAGCAGTTTAACGGCCTCTAACTATGGCTACACCTTC. Amino acids: CASSLTASNYGYTF.